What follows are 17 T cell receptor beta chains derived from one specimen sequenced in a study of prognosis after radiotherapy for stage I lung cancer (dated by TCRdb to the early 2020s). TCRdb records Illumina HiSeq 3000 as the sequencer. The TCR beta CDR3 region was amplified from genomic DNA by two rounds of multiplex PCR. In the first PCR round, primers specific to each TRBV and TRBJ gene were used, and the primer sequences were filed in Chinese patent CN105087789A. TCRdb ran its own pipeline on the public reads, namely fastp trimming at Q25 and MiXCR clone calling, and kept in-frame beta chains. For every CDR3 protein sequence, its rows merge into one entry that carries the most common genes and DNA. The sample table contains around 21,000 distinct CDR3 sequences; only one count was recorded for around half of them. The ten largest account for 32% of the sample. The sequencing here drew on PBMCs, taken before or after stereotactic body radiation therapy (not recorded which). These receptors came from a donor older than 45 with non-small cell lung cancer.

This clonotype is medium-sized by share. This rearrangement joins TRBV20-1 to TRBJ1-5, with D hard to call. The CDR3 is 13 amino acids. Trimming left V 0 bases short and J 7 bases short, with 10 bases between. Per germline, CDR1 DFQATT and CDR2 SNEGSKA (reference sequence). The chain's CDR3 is CSARDPGQQPQHF. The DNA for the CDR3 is TGCAGTGCTAGAGATCCAGGTCAACAGCCCCAGCATTTT.

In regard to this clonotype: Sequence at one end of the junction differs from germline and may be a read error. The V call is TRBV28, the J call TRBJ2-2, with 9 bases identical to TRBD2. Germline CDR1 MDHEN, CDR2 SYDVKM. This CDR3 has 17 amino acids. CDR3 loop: CASSGLAGLTNTVELFF. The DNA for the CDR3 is TGTGCCAGCAGTGGTCTAGCGGGATTGACGAACACCGTGGAGCTGTTTTTT.

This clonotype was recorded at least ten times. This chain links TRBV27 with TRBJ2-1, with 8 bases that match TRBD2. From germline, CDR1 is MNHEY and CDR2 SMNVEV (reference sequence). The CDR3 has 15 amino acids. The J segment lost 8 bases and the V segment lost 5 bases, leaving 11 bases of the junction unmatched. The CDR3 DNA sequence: TGTGCCAGCAGTCCCCCAGCGGGAGAGGAGGATGAGCAGTTCTTC. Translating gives CASSPPAGEEDEQFF.

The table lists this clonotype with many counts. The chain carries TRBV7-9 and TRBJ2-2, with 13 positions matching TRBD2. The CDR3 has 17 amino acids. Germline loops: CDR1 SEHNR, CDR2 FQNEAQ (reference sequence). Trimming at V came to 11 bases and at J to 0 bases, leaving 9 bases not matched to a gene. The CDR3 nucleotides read TGTGCCGGGCGGGGACTAGCGGGACCCACGAACACCGGGGAGCTGTTTTTT. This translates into CAGRGLAGPTNTGELFF.

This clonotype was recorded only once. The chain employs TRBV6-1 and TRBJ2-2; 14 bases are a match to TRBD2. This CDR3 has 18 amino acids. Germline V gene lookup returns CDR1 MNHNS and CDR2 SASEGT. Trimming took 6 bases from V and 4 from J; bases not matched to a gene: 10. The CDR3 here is CASSLGTSGSIRTGELFF. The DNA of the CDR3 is TGTGCCAGCAGCTTGGGGACTAGCGGGAGTATACGCACCGGGGAGCTGTTTTTT.

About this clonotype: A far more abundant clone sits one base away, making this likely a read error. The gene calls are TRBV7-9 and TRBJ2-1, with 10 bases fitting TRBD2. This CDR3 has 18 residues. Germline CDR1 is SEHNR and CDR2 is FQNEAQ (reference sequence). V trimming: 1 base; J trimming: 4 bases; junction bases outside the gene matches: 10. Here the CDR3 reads CASSLGFSTSGLYNEQFF. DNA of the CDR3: TGTGCCAGCAGCTTAGGCTTTTCGACTAGCGGGTTATACAATGAGCAGTTCTTC. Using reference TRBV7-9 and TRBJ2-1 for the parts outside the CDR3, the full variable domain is DTGVSQNPRHKITKRGQNVTFRCDPISEHNRLYWYRQTLGQGPEFLTYFQNEAQLEKSRLLSDRFSAERPKGSFSTLEIQRTEQGDSAMYLCASSLGFSTSGLYNEQFFGPGTRLTVL.

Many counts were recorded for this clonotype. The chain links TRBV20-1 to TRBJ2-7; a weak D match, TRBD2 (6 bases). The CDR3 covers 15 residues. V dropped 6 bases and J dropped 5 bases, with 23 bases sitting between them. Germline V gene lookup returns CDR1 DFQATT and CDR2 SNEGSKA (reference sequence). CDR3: CSATGQPGVEDEQYF. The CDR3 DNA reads TGCAGTGCCACAGGTCAACCGGGAGTTGAGGACGAGCAGTACTTC.

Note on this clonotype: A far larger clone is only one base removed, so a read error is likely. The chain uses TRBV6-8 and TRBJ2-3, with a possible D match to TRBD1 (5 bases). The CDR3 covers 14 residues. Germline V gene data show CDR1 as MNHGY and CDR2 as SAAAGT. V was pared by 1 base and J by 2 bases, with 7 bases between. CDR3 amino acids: CASSYLGDTDTQYF. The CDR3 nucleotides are TGTGCCAGCAGTTACTTAGGGGACACAGATACGCAGTATTTT.

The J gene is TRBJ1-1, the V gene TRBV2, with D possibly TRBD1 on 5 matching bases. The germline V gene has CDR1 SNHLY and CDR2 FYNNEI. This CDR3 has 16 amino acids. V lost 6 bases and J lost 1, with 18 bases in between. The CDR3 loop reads CASRVPGGASNTEAFF. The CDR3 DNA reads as TGTGCCAGCAGAGTCCCCGGGGGTGCCTCGAACACTGAAGCTTTCTTT.

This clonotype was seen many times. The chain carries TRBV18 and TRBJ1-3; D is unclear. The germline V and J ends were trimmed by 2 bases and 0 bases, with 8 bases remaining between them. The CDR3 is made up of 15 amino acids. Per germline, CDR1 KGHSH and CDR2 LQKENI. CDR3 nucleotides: TGTGCCAGCTCACCAGGCCTGAGCTCTGGAAACACCATATATTTT. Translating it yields CASSPGLSSGNTIYF.

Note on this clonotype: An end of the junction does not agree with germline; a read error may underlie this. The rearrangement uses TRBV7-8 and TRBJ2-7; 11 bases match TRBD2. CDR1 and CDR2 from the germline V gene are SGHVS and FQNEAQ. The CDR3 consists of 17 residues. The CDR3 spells CASRLGSGTSGSYEQCF. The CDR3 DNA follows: TGTGCCAGCAGATTAGGAAGTGGGACTAGCGGCTCCTACGAGCAGTGCTTC.

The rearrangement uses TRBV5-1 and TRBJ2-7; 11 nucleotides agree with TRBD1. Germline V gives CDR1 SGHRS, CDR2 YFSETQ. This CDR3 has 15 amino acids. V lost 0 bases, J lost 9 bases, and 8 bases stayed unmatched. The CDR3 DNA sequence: TGCGCCAGCAGCTTGGGAGGGACAGGGGGATCCCCGCAGTACTTC. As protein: CASSLGGTGGSPQYF.

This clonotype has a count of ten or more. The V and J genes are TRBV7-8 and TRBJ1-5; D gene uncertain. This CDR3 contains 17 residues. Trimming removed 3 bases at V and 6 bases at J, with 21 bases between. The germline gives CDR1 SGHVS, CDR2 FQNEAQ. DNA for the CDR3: TGTGCCAGCAGCTTGAATATTCAGGCCCGCGTAGCTCAGCCCCAGCATTTT. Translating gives CASSLNIQARVAQPQHF.

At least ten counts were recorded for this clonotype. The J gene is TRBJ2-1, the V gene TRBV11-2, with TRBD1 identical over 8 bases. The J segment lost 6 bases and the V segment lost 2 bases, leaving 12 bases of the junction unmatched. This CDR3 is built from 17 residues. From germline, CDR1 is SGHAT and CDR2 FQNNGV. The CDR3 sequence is CASSLSAWTGSPNEQFF. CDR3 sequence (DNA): TGTGCCAGCAGCTTATCTGCGTGGACAGGGAGCCCCAATGAGCAGTTCTTC.

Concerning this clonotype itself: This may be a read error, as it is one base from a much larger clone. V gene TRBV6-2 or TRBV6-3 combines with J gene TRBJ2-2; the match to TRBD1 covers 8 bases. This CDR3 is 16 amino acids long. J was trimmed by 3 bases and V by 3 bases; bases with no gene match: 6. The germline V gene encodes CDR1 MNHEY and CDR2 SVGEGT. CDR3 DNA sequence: TGTGCCAGCAGTTATATGACAGGGGAGGACACCGGGGAGCTGTTTTTT. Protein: CASSYMTGEDTGELFF.

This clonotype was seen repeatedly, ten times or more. CDR3: CASRYRGQGLATEAFF. DNA for the CDR3: TGTGCCAGCAGGTACAGGGGGCAGGGGTTGGCCACTGAAGCTTTCTTT. This chain links TRBV27 with TRBJ1-1; 9 bases agree with TRBD1. V shed 6 bases, J shed 4 bases, and the junction held 12 bases outside the gene matches. This CDR3 comprises 16 residues. Germline assignment: CDR1 MNHEY and CDR2 SMNVEV (reference sequence).

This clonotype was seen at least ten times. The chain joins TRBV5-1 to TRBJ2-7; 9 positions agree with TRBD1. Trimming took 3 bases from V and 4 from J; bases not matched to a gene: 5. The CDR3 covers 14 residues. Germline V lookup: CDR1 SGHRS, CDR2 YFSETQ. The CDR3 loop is CASSSGTGSYEQYF. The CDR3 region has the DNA TGCGCCAGCAGCTCCGGGACAGGGTCGTACGAGCAGTACTTC.